Listed below are T cell receptor beta chains from one sample, sequenced in a study of shared clonotypes between healthy human individuals. Sequenced by immunoSEQ multiplex PCR; TCRdb stores in-frame clones only, minus some. The sample lists 2,100,000 or so clones; 90% to 97% were seen once. The material sequenced was naive CD4+ T cells sorted from blood. The receptors here all came from a man between 18 and 35 years old in good health. CDR3s leave out the opening cysteine and the closing phenylalanine or tryptophan.

TRBV15	14	TRBJ1-2	ATSRLSAGSSGGYT
TRBV7-9	11	TRBJ1-1	ASSPTGVTEAF
TRBV5-4	10	TRBJ2-5	ASSLMRETQY
TRBV5-1	13	TRBJ1-4	ASSTMGGLNEKLF
TRBV19	11	TRBJ1-4	ASTQGVREKLF
TRBV7-9	11	TRBJ1-3	ASSLNTGNTIY
TRBV27	12	TRBJ2-5	ASSFGGRQETQY
TRBV19	13	TRBJ2-7	ASSMVSESSYEQY
TRBV7-9	16	TRBJ1-4	ASSLAATGRSRYEKLF
TRBV5-1	10	TRBJ2-7	ASSSGSYEQY
TRBV5-1	12	TRBJ1-6	ASSQQGDSSPLH
TRBV9	18	TRBJ2-3	ASSVAETSGRKYSTDTQY
TRBV4-3	14	TRBJ2-6	ASSQEPYSGANVLT
TRBV7-2	12	TRBJ1-1	ASSLVGQGTEAF
TRBV4-1	15	TRBJ2-3	ASSQESRPRGWDTQY
TRBV6-4	12	TRBJ1-5	ASSDELGGQPQH
TRBV4-1	12	TRBJ2-7	ASSQRIVQPEQY
TRBV6-6	14	TRBJ2-3	ASTHGGRAGVDTQY
TRBV7-8	12	TRBJ1-2	ASSPGEVNYGYT
TRBV9	14	TRBJ1-1	ASSARGDRGITEAF
TRBV7-9	15	TRBJ1-4	ASSSSAGAWANEKLF
TRBV9	14	TRBJ2-7	ASSPQTSGGAGEQY
TRBV10-3	13	TRBJ1-5	AISEMLYSNQPQH